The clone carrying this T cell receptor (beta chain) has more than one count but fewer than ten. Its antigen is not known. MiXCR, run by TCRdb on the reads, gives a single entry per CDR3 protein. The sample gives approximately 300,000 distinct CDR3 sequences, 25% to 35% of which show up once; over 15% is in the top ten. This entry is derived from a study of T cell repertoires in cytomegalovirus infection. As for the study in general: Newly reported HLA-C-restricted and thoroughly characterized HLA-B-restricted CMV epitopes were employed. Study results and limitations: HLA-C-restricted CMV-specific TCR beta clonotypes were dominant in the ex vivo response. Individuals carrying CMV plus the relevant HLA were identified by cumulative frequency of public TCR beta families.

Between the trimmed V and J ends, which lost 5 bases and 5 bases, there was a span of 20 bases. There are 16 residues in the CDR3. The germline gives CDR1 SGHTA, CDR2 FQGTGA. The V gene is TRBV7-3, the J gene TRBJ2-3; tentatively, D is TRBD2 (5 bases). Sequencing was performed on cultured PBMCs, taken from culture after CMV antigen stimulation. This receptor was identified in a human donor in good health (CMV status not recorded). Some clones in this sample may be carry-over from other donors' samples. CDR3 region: CASSVSRDPGGDTQYF. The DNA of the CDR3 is TGTGCCAGCAGCGTATCCCGGGATCCCGGAGGAGATACGCAGTATTTT.